The 9 T cell receptor beta chains listed next were all sequenced from one sample in a study of shared clonotypes between healthy human individuals. Naive-designated CD8 cells lacked CD45RO, were positively enriched for CCR7, and omitted terminally differentiated effector memory CD45RA+ cells. Assay: immunoSEQ multiplex PCR; the TCRdb copy retains only in-frame clones and omits some. The table lists approximately 740,000 clones, 80% to 95% of them singletons. Sequenced sample: naive CD8+ T cells sorted from blood. The receptors here all came from a man younger than 45 in good health.

The V and J genes are TRBV11-2 and TRBJ2-2; D is unresolved. CDR3 length: 14 residues. V shed 4 bases and J shed 0 bases, with 6 bases lying between them. Germline V gives CDR1 SGHAT, CDR2 FQNNGV. CDR3 loop: CASSSPANTGELFF. The CDR3 DNA reads TGTGCCAGCAGCTCCCCGGCGAACACCGGGGAGCTGTTTTTT.

This clone showed up just a few times. The chain uses TRBV11-3 and TRBJ2-7; 9 bases align to TRBD1. V lost 5 bases, J lost 5 bases, and 4 bases stayed unmatched. CDR1 and CDR2 from the germline V gene are SGHNT and YENEEA. The length of the CDR3 is 13 residues. The CDR3 nucleotides read TGTGCCAGCAGCCAGGGACAGGGTGACGAGCAGTACTTC. Protein product: CASSQGQGDEQYF.

This chain joins TRBV27 and TRBJ2-7; maybe TRBD2 (6 bases). V was pared by 6 bases and J by 2 bases, with 17 bases between. Germline V gene data show CDR1 as MNHEY and CDR2 as SMNVEV (reference sequence). The CDR3 sequence is 15 residues long. CDR3 protein: CASSSRAGSTYEQYF. CDR3 bases: TGTGCCAGCAGCTCCCGGGCGGGATCGACCTACGAGCAGTACTTC.

The chain carries TRBV6-1 and TRBJ1-5; 9 bases match TRBD1. J gave up 2 bases and V 7 bases, and 6 bases lay outside the gene matches. The CDR3 sequence is 15 residues long. The germline CDR1 and CDR2 sequences are MNHNS and SASEGT. The CDR3 loop is CASTLWDRGNQPQHF. CDR3 DNA sequence: TGTGCCAGCACTCTGTGGGACAGGGGCAATCAGCCCCAGCATTTT.

This chain uses TRBV9 with TRBJ2-5; 9 nucleotides align to TRBD2. Germline trimming cut 2 bases from V and 3 bases from J; bases unmatched to any gene: 5. Germline V gives CDR1 SGDLS, CDR2 YYNGEE. The CDR3 spans 15 residues. CDR3 nucleotides: TGTGCCAGCAGCGTTCAGGGACTAGCAGAAGAGACCCAGTACTTC. It specifies CASSVQGLAEETQYF.

This sequence joins TRBV28 and TRBJ1-1; possibly TRBD1 for D (6 bases). Trimming shortened V by 2 bases and J by 4 bases, and 14 bases separated the two germline ends. Germline values: CDR1 MDHEN, CDR2 SYDVKM. The CDR3 runs 15 residues. The CDR3 bases are TGTGCCAGCAGTTTACTTCGGGGGGCTGGCACTGAAGCTTTCTTT. This sequence encodes CASSLLRGAGTEAFF.

This sequence joins TRBV5-1 and TRBJ2-3; D call uncertain. Trimming cost V 1 base and J 6 bases, with 15 bases left between them. Germline values: CDR1 SGHRS, CDR2 YFSETQ. The CDR3 consists of 15 residues. Here the CDR3 reads CASSLLPPTSDTQYF. The CDR3 coding sequence is TGCGCCAGCAGCTTGCTTCCTCCCACGTCCGATACGCAGTATTTT.

J is TRBJ2-7 and V is TRBV18; TRBD2 matches at 13 bases. Germline V lookup: CDR1 KGHSH, CDR2 LQKENI. J was trimmed by 4 bases and V by 6 bases; bases with no gene match: 3. This CDR3 comprises 14 residues. CDR3 coding DNA: TGTGCCAGCTCTACTAGCGGGAGGGTGTACGAGCAGTACTTC. The encoded protein is CASSTSGRVYEQYF.

With regard to this clone: This CDR3 is also generated by other DNA sequences in the sample. The chain links TRBV9 to TRBJ2-7; D is perhaps TRBD1 or TRBD2 (5 bases each). Germline loops: CDR1 SGDLS, CDR2 YYNGEE. This CDR3 has 13 residues. Between the trimmed V and J ends, which lost 4 bases and 2 bases, there was a span of 10 bases. In DNA, the CDR3 is TGTGCCAGCAGCCTGGGACCGACCTACGAGCAGTACTTC. Translated: CASSLGPTYEQYF.